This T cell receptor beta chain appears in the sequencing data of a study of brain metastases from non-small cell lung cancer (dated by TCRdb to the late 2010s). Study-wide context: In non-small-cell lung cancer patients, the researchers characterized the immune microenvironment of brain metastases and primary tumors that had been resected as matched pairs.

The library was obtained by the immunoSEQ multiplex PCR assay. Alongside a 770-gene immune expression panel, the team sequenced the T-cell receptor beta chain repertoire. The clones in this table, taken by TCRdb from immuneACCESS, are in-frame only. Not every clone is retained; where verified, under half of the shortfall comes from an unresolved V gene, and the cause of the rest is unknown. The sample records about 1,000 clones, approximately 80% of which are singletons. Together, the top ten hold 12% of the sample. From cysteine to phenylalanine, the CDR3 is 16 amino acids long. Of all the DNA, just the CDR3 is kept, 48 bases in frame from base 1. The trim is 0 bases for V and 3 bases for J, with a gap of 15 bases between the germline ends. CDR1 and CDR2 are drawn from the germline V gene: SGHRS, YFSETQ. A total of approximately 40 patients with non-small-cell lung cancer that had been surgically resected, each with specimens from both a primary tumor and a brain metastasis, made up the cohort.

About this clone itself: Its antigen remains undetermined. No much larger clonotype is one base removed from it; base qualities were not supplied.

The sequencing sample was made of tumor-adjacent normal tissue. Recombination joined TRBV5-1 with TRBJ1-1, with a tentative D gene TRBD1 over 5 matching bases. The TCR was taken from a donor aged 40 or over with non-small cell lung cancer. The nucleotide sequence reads TGCGCCAGCAGCTTGGGACTGGGGACTGTCGACACTGAAGCTTTCTTT. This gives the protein CASSLGLGTVDTEAFF.